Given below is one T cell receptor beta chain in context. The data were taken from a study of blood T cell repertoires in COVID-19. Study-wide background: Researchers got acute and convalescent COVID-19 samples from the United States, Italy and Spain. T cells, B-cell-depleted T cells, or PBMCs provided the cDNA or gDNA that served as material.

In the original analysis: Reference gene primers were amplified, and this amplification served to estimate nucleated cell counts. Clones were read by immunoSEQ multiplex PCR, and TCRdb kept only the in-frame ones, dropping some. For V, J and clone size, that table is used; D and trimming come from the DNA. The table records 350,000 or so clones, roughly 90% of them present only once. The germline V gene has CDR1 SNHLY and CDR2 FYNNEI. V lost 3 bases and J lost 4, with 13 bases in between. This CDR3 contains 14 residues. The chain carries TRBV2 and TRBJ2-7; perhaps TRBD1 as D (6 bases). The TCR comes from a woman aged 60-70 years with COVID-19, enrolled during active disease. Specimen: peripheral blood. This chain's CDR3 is CASSDSGAGYEQYF. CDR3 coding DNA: TGTGCCAGCAGTGACTCAGGGGCCGGGTACGAGCAGTACTTC. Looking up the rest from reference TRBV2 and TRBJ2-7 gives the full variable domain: EPEVTQTPSHQVTQMGQEVILRCVPISNHLYFYWYRQILGQKVEFLVSFYNNEISEKSEIFDDQFSVERPDGSNFTLKIRSTKLEDSAMYFCASSDSGAGYEQYFGPGTRLTVT.